The clone carrying this T cell receptor beta chain appeared a few times. The antigen remains undetermined. This entry is derived from a study of identical twins. General study points: A lower insertion count was a feature of abundant cord blood beta clonotypes, with no such feature in memory repertoires. Zero-insertion analyses were open to partial confounding by invariant MAIT and iNKT cells. Models predicted too little out-of-frame TCR alpha sharing in monozygotic twins. Rather than following the same donors, the conclusions depended on cross-sectional statistical analysis.

From the 5' RACE reads, TCRdb called clonotypes with MiXCR, one entry per CDR3 protein. Of more than 350,000 distinct CDR3 sequences in the sample, about 9% were seen once. There are 14 residues in the CDR3. CDR1 is DFQATT and CDR2 is SNEGSKA in the germline V gene (reference sequence). The V end was cut by 3 bases, the J end by 2 bases, with 13 bases between. This TCR was sampled from a woman between 45 and 65 years old in good health. V is TRBV20-1 and J is TRBJ1-2; TRBD1 is a possible D gene (5 bases). The sequenced material came from naive T cells sorted from blood. CDR3 region: CSASIETANYGYTF. The CDR3 DNA sequence: TGCAGTGCTAGCATTGAGACAGCCAACTATGGCTACACCTTC.